This passage covers 10 T cell receptor beta chains from one sample sequenced in a study of long-term antiretroviral therapy in people with HIV (dated by TCRdb to 2021 to 2024). The immunoSEQ hsTCRB v3.0 assay was used at survey level resolution for TRB variable region sequencing. The clones in this table, taken by TCRdb from immuneACCESS, are in-frame only. Not every clone is retained; where verified, under half of the shortfall comes from an unresolved V gene, and the cause of the rest is unknown. The sample data list 20,000 to 25,000 clones, and more than 80% of these were observed just once. Clones ranked in the top ten supply about 17% of the sample. Here the sequenced sample was unsorted PBMCs, taken 0.5 years before starting antiretroviral therapy. Receptors originate from a man in his forties with HIV.

The chain combines TRBV21-1 with TRBJ1-2; the D call TRBD1 from the table was never checked on the DNA. TRBV21-1 is shown as a pseudogene. This CDR3 is built from 15 residues. CDR3 DNA sequence: TGTGCCACCCCCCATTATGACAGGGCAAACTATGGCTACACCTTC. This translates into CATPHYDRANYGYTF.

This chain links TRBV5-1 with TRBJ2-5; a weak D match, TRBD2 (5 bases). CDR3 length: 14 residues. The germline V and J ends were trimmed by 0 bases and 6 bases, with 12 bases remaining between them. Germline values: CDR1 SGHRS, CDR2 YFSETQ. In DNA form, the CDR3 reads TGCGCCAGCAGCTTGGAGGACTTGGGGAAGACCCAGTACTTC. It encodes CASSLEDLGKTQYF.

This clone has a handful of counts. This sequence joins TRBV11-3 and TRBJ2-5; D remains unclear. Germline CDR1 and CDR2: SGHNT and YENEEA. Trimming stripped 5 bases from V and 1 base from J, with 8 bases between. This CDR3 comprises 13 residues. CDR3 sequence: CASSRSSQETQYF. The CDR3 DNA sequence: TGTGCCAGCAGCCGGTCCAGCCAAGAGACCCAGTACTTC.

In its sample, this clone was seen once. The rearrangement joins TRBV6-5 to TRBJ1-1; D not resolved. Between the trimmed V and J ends, which lost 0 bases and 1 base, there was a span of 6 bases. CDR1 and CDR2 from the germline V gene are MNHEY and SVGAGI. The CDR3 is 14 residues long. CDR3 in amino acids: CASSYSWGNTEAFF. For the CDR3, the DNA is TGTGCCAGCAGTTACTCGTGGGGGAACACTGAAGCTTTCTTT.

The gene calls are TRBV4-1 and TRBJ2-2, with D perhaps TRBD2 (6 bases). Germline CDR1 and CDR2: MGHRA and YSYEKL. The V end lost 1 base, the J end lost 2 bases, and 14 bases lay between the germline ends. The CDR3 extends over 17 amino acids. CDR3 nucleotides: TGCGCCAGCAGCCAAGGGGTCAGGGACTTCAACACCGGGGAGCTGTTTTTT. Protein: CASSQGVRDFNTGELFF.

The V and J genes are TRBV27 and TRBJ2-1, with D hard to call. V lost 3 bases, J lost 0 bases, and 9 bases lay in between. Germline V gene lookup returns CDR1 MNHEY and CDR2 SMNVEV (reference sequence). The CDR3 is 15 amino acids. The CDR3 bases are TGTGCCAGCAGTTTCAAAGCCGGCTCCTACAATGAGCAGTTCTTC. Its translation: CASSFKAGSYNEQFF.

The chain has TRBV18 and TRBJ1-5; TRBD1 might be the D (6 bases). Germline CDR1 is KGHSH and CDR2 is LQKENI. Trimming stripped 2 bases from V and 0 bases from J, with 8 bases between. CDR3 length: 15 residues. The CDR3 bases are TGTGCCAGCTCACCAGAGGGGGTTAGCAATCAGCCCCAGCATTTT. It encodes CASSPEGVSNQPQHF.

The V gene is TRBV6-1, the J gene TRBJ1-3; weak D call: TRBD1 (5 bases). Germline CDR1 MNHNS, CDR2 SASEGT. This CDR3 region has 15 residues. The ends were cut back, 1 base at V and 4 bases at J, with 11 bases in the middle. The CDR3 reads CASSEGGARGNTIYF. In DNA form, the CDR3 reads TGTGCCAGCAGTGAAGGCGGGGCGCGAGGAAACACCATATATTTT.

V gene TRBV27 combines with J gene TRBJ2-7; maybe TRBD1 (5 bases). Trimming cost V 3 bases and J 5 bases, with 11 bases left between them. Germline CDR1 reads MNHEY; CDR2 reads SMNVEV (reference sequence). The CDR3 runs to 13 residues. The CDR3 region is CASSFSGIDEQYF. In DNA form, the CDR3 reads TGTGCCAGCAGTTTTTCAGGGATCGACGAGCAGTACTTC.

The J gene is TRBJ1-2, the V gene TRBV25-1; D is uncertain. Germline loops: CDR1 MGHDK, CDR2 SYGVNS. The CDR3 extends over 12 amino acids. The germline V and J ends were trimmed by 6 bases and 3 bases, with 8 bases remaining between them. The DNA for the CDR3 is TGTGCCAGCAGCTACAACTACTATGGCTACACCTTC. Translation: CASSYNYYGYTF.